This T cell receptor (beta chain) came from a study of cytomegalovirus exposure and HLA in healthy donors. Study details: The 100 million to 120 million unique TCR beta sequences, from around 200 million T cells, were found by an earlier analysis. Samples from HLA-typed donors yielded 65 million to 85 million unique TCRs in an early data release. Study-wide results and caveats: It emerged from a later analysis that several of the most significant clusters appeared to be linked to common viral pathogens. Later on, a genetic analysis was performed. It linked a missense variant in DCLRE1C with V- and J-gene trimming of TCR beta.

The PCR employed 60 Vbeta primers together with 13 Jbeta primers. Method: immunoSEQ multiplex PCR; TCRdb's copy keeps in-frame clones and lacks some. The repertoire has about 140,000 clones, roughly 80% of them found once; the top ten carry around 15%. Turning to this clone: Its antigen remains unknown.

Trimming removed 0 bases from V and 4 bases from J; junction bases left unmatched: 11. CDR1 is MNHNS and CDR2 is SASEGT in the germline V gene. The CDR3 spans 17 residues. The TCR comes from a woman aged 40-49 years in good health and CMV-seronegative. The sequenced sample was PBMCs. This rearrangement joins TRBV6-1 to TRBJ2-5; 7 positions match TRBD1. CDR3 nucleotides: TGTGCCAGCAGTGAAGCAGGGGGCGATGGTCCCCTAGAGACCCAGTACTTC. It translates to CASSEAGGDGPLETQYF.